This T cell receptor beta chain appears in the sequencing data of a study of control samples from healthy donors and cancer patients. Sequencing was performed with immunoSEQ multiplex PCR; in TCRdb, only in-frame clones are kept and a portion is missing. This sample has about 94,000 clones, with approximately 90% found just once. The clonotype originates from a woman aged 18-29 years in good health. The source material was blood.

This CDR3 is CASSQDQAQGAREKLFF. As DNA, the CDR3 is TGTGCCAGCAGCCAAGATCAGGCGCAGGGGGCGAGGGAAAAACTGTTTTTT. The chain couples TRBV3-1 (or the pseudogene TRBV3-2) to TRBJ1-4; 8 positions match TRBD1. Germline V lookup: CDR1 LGHDT, CDR2 YNNKEL (reference sequence). Trimming cost V 0 bases and J 8 bases; bases outside gene matches: 11. CDR3 length: 17 residues.